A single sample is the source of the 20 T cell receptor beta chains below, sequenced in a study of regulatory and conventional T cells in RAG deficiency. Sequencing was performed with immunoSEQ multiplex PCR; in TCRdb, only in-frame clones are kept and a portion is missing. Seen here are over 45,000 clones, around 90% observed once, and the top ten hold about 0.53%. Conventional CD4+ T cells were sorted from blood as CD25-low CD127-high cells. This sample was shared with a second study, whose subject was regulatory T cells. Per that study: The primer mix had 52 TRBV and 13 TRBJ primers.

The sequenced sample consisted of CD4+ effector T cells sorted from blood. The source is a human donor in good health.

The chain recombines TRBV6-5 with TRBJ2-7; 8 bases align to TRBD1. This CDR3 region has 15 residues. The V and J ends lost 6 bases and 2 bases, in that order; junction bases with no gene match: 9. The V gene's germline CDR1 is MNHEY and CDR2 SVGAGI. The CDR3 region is CASSSIGTGTYEQYF. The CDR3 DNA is TGTGCCAGCAGCTCAATCGGGACAGGTACCTACGAGCAGTACTTC.

The CDR3 sequence is CASSRGLAYKGTGELFF. In nucleotides, the CDR3 is TGTGCCAGCAGCCGGGGACTAGCGTACAAAGGCACCGGGGAGCTGTTTTTT. The rearrangement joins TRBV5-4 to TRBJ2-2, with 10 positions matching TRBD2. CDR3 length equals 17 residues. The trim removed 4 bases at V and 4 bases at J, leaving 10 bases unmatched. Germline V CDR1 and CDR2: SGHNT, YYREEE (reference sequence).

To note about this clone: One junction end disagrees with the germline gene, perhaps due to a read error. The DNA of the CDR3 is TGTGCCAGCAGCTTGCTGTCAGGGGGCCAGCCCCAGCATTTT. Its translation: CASSLLSGGQPQHF. The J gene is TRBJ1-5, the V gene TRBV5-3, with 8 bases aligning to TRBD1. TRBV5-3 is recorded as an ORF, its role being uncertain. The CDR3 consists of 14 residues.

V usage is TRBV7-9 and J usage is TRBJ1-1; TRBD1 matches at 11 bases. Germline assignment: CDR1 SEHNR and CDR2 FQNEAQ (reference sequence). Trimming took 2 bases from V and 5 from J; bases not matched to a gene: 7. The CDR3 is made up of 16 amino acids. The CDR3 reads CASSLLGQGGATEAFF. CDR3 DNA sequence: TGTGCCAGCAGCTTACTGGGACAGGGGGGAGCGACTGAAGCTTTCTTT. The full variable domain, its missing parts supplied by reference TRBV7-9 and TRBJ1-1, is DTGVSQNPRHKITKRGQNVTFRCDPISEHNRLYWYRQTLGQGPEFLTYFQNEAQLEKSRLLSDRFSAERPKGSFSTLEIQRTEQGDSAMYLCASSLLGQGGATEAFFGQGTRLTVV.

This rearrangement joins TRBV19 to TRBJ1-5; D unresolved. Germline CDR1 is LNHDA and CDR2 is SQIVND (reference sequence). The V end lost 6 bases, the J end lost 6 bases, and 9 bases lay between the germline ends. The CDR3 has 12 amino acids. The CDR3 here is CASSKAGQPQHF. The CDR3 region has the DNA TGTGCCAGTAGCAAAGCAGGTCAGCCCCAGCATTTT.

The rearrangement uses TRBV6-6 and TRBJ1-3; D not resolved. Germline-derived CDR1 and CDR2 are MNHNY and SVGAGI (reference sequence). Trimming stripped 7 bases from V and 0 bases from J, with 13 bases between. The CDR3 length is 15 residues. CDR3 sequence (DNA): TGTGCCAGCACCCCTGGGAGGAACTCTGGAAACACCATATATTTT. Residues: CASTPGRNSGNTIYF.

CDR3 sequence (DNA): TGTGCCAGCAGCTTGGACGTGGGCACAGATACGCAGTATTTT. Protein: CASSLDVGTDTQYF. V usage is TRBV5-4 and J usage is TRBJ2-3; D unresolved. This CDR3 region has 14 residues. Trimming shortened V by 0 bases and J by 1 base, and 6 bases separated the two germline ends. CDR1 is SGHNT and CDR2 is YYREEE in the germline V gene (reference sequence).

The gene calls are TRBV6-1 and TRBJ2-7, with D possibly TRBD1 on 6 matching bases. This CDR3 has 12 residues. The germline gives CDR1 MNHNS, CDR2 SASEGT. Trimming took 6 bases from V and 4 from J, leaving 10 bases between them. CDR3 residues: CASSSGVYEQYF. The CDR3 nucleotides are TGTGCCAGCAGCTCAGGGGTGTACGAGCAGTACTTC.

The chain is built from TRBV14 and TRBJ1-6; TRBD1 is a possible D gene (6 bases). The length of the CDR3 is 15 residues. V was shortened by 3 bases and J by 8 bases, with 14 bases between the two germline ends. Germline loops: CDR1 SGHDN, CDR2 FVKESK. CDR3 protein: CASSHLQGWDSPLHF. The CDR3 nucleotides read TGTGCCAGCAGCCATTTACAGGGATGGGATTCACCCCTCCACTTT.

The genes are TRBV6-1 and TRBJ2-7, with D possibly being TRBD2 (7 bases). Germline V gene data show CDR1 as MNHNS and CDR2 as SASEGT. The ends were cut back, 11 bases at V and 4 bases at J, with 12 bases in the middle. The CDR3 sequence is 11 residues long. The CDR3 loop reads CAGGGGYEQYF. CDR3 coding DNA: TGTGCCGGAGGGGGGGGGTACGAGCAGTACTTC.

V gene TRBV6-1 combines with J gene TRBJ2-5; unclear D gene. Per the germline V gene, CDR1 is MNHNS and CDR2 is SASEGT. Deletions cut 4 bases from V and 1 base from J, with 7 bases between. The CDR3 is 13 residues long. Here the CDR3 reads CASSVQLQETQYF. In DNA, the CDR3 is TGTGCCAGCAGTGTTCAGCTCCAAGAGACCCAGTACTTC.

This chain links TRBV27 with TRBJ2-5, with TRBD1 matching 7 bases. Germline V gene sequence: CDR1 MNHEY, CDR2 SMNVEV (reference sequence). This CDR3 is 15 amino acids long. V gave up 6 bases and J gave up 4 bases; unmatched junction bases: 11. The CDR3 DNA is TGTGCCAGCAGACCGTTAGGTTACAGGGGAGAGACCCAGTACTTC. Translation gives CASRPLGYRGETQYF.

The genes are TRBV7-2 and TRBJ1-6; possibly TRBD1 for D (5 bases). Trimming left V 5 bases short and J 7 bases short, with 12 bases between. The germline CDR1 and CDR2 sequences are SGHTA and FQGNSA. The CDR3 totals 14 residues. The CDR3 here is CASSRGELNSPLHF. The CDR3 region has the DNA TGTGCCAGCAGCAGGGGCGAGCTAAATTCACCCCTCCACTTT.

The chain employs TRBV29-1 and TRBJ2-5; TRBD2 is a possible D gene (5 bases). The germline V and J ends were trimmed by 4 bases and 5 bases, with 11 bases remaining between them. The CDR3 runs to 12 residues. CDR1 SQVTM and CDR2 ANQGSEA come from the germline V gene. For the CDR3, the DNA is TGCAGCGTTGCGTTTGGGAGCGAGACCCAGTACTTC. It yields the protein CSVAFGSETQYF.

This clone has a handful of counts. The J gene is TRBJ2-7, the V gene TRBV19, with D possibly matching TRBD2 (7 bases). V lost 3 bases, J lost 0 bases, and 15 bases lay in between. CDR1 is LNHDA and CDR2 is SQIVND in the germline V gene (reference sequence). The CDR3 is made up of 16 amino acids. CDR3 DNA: TGTGCCAGTAGTATGGGGAGGGGCAGGGGCTCCTACGAGCAGTACTTC. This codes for CASSMGRGRGSYEQYF.

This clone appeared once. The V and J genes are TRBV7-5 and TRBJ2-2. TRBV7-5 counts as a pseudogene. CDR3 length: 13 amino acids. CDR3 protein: CARSLANTGELFF. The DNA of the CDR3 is TGTGCCAGAAGCTTAGCGAACACCGGGGAGCTGTTTTTT.

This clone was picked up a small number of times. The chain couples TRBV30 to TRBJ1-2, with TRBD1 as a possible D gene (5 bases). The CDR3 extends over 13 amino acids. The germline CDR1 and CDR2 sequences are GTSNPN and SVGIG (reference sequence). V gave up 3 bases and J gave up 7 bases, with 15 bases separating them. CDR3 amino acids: CAWSPTDNRGYTF. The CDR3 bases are TGTGCCTGGAGCCCGACAGATAACCGTGGCTACACCTTC.

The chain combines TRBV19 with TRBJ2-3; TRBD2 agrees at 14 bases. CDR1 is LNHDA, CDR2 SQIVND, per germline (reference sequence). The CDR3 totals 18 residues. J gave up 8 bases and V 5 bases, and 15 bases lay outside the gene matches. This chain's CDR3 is CASSGGLAGGPWGATQYF. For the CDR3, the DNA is TGTGCCAGTAGTGGAGGACTAGCGGGAGGCCCTTGGGGGGCTACGCAGTATTTT.

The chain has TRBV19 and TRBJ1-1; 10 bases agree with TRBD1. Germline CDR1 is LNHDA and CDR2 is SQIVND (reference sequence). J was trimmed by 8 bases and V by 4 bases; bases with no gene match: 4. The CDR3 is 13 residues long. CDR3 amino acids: CASSTDRGAEAFF. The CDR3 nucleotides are TGTGCCAGTAGTACGGACAGGGGGGCAGAAGCTTTCTTT.

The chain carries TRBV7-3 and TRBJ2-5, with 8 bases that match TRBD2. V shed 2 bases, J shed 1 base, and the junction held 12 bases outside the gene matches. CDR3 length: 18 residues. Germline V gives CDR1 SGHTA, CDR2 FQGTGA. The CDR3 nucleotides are TGTGCCAGCAGCTTAGGCTTGATAAGCGGGGGCCTCCAAGAGACCCAGTACTTC. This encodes CASSLGLISGGLQETQYF.